What follows are 3 T cell receptor beta chains derived from one specimen sequenced in a study of T cell repertoires in cytomegalovirus infection. One entry per CDR3 protein results from TCRdb running MiXCR on the reads. This sample has approximately 990,000 distinct CDR3 sequences, with around 30% found just once. Their antigens remain unidentified. The sequencing used cultured CD8+ T cells from PBMCs, collected from culture after CMV antigen stimulation. These receptor sequences come from a human donor in good health (CMV status not recorded). Some clones in this sample may be carry-over from other donors' samples.

CDR3 coding DNA: TGTGCCAGCAGGAGGACCGGGCCAACGTATGGCTACACCTTC. It yields the protein CASRRTGPTYGYTF. This chain connects TRBV2 to TRBJ1-2; D not certain. Trimming removed 6 bases from V and 5 bases from J, with 16 bases in between. From germline, CDR1 is SNHLY and CDR2 FYNNEI. The CDR3 totals 14 residues.

This chain links TRBV6-5 with TRBJ2-3; D is undetermined. Trimming took 2 bases from V and 5 from J, leaving 8 bases between them. CDR3 length: 13 residues. The germline V gene has CDR1 MNHEY and CDR2 SVGAGI. The CDR3 sequence is CASSYPKGDTQYF. The CDR3 DNA follows: TGTGCCAGCAGTTACCCTAAGGGAGATACGCAGTATTTT.

The chain has TRBV27 and TRBJ1-4; 8 positions match TRBD1. This CDR3 contains 17 residues. V lost 0 bases, J lost 6 bases, and 9 bases stayed unmatched. Germline assignment: CDR1 MNHEY and CDR2 SMNVEV (reference sequence). The CDR3 DNA is TGTGCCAGCAGTTTATCGCAGGGGGCATCACTGTATGAAAAACTGTTTTTT. This translates into CASSLSQGASLYEKLFF.